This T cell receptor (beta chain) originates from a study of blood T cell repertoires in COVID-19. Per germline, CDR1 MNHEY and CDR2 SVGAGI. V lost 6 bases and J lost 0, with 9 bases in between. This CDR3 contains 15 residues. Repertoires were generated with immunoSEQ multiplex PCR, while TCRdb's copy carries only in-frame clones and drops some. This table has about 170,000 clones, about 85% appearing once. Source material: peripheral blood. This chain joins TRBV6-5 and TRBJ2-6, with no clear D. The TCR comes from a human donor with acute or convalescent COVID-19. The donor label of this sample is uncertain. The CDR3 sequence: CASSLQSSGANVLTF. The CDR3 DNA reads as TGTGCCAGCAGCCTTCAGTCCTCTGGGGCCAACGTCCTGACTTTC.